The entry below describes one T cell receptor (beta chain). This CDR3 comprises 16 residues. The germline V gene has CDR1 MNHEY and CDR2 SVGAGI. The V end lost 2 bases, the J end lost 2 bases, and 13 bases lay between the germline ends. The sample is drawn from a study of blood T cell repertoires in COVID-19. Looking at the study overall: Samples representing acute and convalescent COVID-19 were sourced from the United States, Italy and Spain. PBMCs, B-cell-depleted T cells, or T cells were the source of the cDNA or gDNA that made up the material.

Original processing notes: From reference gene primer amplification, estimates of nucleated cell counts were derived. Assay: immunoSEQ multiplex PCR; the TCRdb copy retains only in-frame clones and omits some. Clonal size and the V and J genes are those of that table, whereas D and trimming came from the DNA. Of 65,000 to 75,000 clones in the sample, around 75% were seen once. The specimen sequenced was peripheral blood. The TCR originated in an older man with acute or convalescent COVID-19. J is TRBJ2-1 and V is TRBV6-5, with a tentative D call TRBD2 (6 bases). The CDR3 DNA reads TGTGCCAGCAGTTACCGGTGGCGGGACGCCTACAATGAGCAGTTCTTC. This codes for CASSYRWRDAYNEQFF.